This T cell receptor beta chain appears in the sequencing data of a study of OX40 agonist ivuxolimab in advanced cancers. Across the whole study: Cohort: 65% to 90% men, mean age approximately 60, aged roughly 23 to 79. About 42% of patients had received prior checkpoint inhibitor therapy.

The protocol was immunoSEQ multiplex PCR, while the TCRdb copy is restricted to in-frame clones and leaves out a portion. The sample contains 70,000 to 75,000 clones, around nine tenths of which appear only once. Trimming pared 6 bases from V and 1 base from J, leaving 6 bases between. The CDR3 covers 12 residues. Germline CDR1 reads MNHGY; CDR2 reads SVAAGI. This TCR came from an adult with an advanced solid tumor such as melanoma, head and neck, liver or kidney cancer. The rearrangement joins TRBV6-9 to TRBJ1-1; D remains unclear. Sequencing used CD4+ or CD8+ T cells sorted from blood, obtained in a trial of the OX40 agonist ivuxolimab. The CDR3 reads CASRSQNTEAFF. The CDR3, as DNA: TGTGCCAGCAGGTCACAGAACACTGAAGCTTTCTTT.